This TCR beta chain was captured by sequencing in a study of T cells after yellow fever vaccination. Study summary: Any fraction with a low cell number was prepared using SMART-Seq v4 Ultra Low Input. Study findings and constraints: The booster saw the reappearance of most primary-vaccination clones (approximately 97% CD4, around 90% CD8). On re-exposure, the response was weaker but peaked faster, at day 5 versus 15.

Germline loops: CDR1 DFQATT, CDR2 SNEGSKA (reference sequence). Deletions cut 0 bases from V and 9 bases from J, with 12 bases between. CDR3 length equals 13 residues. TCR cDNA, made by 5'RACE template switching, carried an added universal primer site and UMIs. TCRdb fed the 5' RACE reads into MiXCR, producing one record per CDR3 protein. The table has about 180,000 distinct CDR3 sequences, 6.2% seen once. This clonotype was picked up many times. Its antigen remains unidentified. The rearrangement joins TRBV20-1 to TRBJ1-5; D ambiguous. The source is a man aged 18 to 29 who received the YFV17D yellow fever vaccine. Sequenced material: CD4+ T cells sorted from PBMCs, taken on the day of the first yellow fever vaccination. CDR3 DNA: TGCAGTGCTAGAGATGAAGTGGGAAGGCCCCAGCATTTT. Translated: CSARDEVGRPQHF.